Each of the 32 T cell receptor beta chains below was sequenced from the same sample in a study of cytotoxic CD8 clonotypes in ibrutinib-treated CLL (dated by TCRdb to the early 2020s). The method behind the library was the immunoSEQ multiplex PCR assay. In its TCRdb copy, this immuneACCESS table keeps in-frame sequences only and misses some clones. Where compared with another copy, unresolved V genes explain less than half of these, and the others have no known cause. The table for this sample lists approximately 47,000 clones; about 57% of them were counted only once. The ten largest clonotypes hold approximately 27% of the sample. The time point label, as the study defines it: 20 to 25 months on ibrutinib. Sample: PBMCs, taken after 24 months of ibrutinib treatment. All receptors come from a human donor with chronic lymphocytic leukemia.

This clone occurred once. The CDR3 DNA follows: TGCGCCAGCAGCCCTGGGGCGGGCCTAGCCTACGAGCAGTACTTC. It specifies CASSPGAGLAYEQYF. This rearrangement joins TRBV5-1 to TRBJ2-7; D is possibly TRBD1 or TRBD2 (5 bases each). Germline V gives CDR1 SGHRS, CDR2 YFSETQ. The CDR3 runs 15 residues. Deletions cut 4 bases from V and 2 bases from J, with 16 bases between. Combining the CDR3 with reference TRBV5-1 and TRBJ2-7 gives the whole variable domain KAGVTQTPRYLIKTRGQQVTLSCSPISGHRSVSWYQQTPGQGLQFLFEYFSETQRNKGNFPGRFSGRQFSNSRSEMNVSTLELGDSALYLCASSPGAGLAYEQYFGPGTRLTVT.

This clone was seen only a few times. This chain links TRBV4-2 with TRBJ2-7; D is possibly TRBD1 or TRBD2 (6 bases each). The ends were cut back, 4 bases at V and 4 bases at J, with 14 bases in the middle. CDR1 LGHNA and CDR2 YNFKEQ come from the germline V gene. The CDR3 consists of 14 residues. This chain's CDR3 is CASSPGGPGYEQYF. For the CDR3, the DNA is TGTGCCAGCAGCCCTGGGGGGCCTGGTTACGAGCAGTACTTC.

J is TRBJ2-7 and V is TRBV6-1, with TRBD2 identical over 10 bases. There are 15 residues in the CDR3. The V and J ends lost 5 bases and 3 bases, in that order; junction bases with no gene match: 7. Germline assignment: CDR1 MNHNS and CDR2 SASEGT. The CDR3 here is CASSSASGGLYEQYF. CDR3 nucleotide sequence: TGTGCCAGCAGTTCGGCTAGCGGGGGCCTCTACGAGCAGTACTTC.

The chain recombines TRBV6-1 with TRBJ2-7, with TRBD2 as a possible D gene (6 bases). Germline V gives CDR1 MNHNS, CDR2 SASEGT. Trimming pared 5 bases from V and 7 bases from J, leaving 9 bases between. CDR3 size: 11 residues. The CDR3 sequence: CASSWGGEQYF. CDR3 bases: TGTGCCAGCAGTTGGGGAGGAGAGCAGTACTTC.

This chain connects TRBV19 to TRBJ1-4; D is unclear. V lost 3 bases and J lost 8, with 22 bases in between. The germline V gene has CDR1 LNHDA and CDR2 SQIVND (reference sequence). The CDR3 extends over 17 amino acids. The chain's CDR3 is CASSIRGRHSNEEKLFF. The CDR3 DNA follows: TGTGCCAGTAGTATTCGGGGTCGACATTCGAATGAAGAAAAACTGTTTTTT. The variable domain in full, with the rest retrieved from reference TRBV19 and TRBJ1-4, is DGGITQSPKYLFRKEGQNVTLSCEQNLNHDAMYWYRQDPGQGLRLIYYSQIVNDFQKGDIAEGYSVSREKKESFPLTVTSAQKNPTAFYLCASSIRGRHSNEEKLFFGSGTQLSVL.

The CDR3 DNA follows: TGTGCCAGCAGCTTCAACACAGATACGCAGTATTTT. Its translation: CASSFNTDTQYF. The chain combines TRBV7-9 with TRBJ2-3; D is undetermined. From germline, CDR1 is SEHNR and CDR2 FQNEAQ (reference sequence). CDR3 length equals 12 residues. Trimming removed 3 bases from V and 2 bases from J, with 3 bases in between.

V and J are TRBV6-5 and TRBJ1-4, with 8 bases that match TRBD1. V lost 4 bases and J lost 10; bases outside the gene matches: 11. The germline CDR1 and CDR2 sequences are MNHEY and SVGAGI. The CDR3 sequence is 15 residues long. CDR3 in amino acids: CASSSRRTGLRKLFF. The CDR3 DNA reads TGTGCCAGCAGTTCACGAAGGACAGGGTTGAGAAAACTGTTTTTT.

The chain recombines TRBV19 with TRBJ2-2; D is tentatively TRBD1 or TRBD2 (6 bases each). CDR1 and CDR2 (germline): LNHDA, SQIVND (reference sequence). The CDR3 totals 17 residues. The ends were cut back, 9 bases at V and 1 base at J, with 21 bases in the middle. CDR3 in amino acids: CASRDMGGRRNTGELFF. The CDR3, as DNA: TGTGCCAGCAGAGATATGGGGGGCCGAAGGAACACCGGGGAGCTGTTTTTT.

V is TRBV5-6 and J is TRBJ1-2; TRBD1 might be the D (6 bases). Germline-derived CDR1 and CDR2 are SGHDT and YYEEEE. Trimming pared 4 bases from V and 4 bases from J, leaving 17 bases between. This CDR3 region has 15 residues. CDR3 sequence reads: CASSRRGGRAYGYTF. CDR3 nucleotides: TGTGCCAGCAGCCGCCGGGGGGGCCGAGCCTATGGCTACACCTTC.

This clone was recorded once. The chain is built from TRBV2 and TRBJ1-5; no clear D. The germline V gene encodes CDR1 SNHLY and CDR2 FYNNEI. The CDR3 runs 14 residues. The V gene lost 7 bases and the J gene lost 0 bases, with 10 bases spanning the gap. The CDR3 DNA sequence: TGTGCCAGCAAGGCAGATTATAGCAATCAGCCCCAGCATTTT. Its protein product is CASKADYSNQPQHF.

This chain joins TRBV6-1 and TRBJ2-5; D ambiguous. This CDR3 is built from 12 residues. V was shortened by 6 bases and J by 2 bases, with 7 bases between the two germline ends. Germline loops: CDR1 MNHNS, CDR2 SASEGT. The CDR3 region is CASRTEQETQYF. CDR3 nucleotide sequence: TGTGCCAGCAGGACGGAGCAAGAGACCCAGTACTTC.

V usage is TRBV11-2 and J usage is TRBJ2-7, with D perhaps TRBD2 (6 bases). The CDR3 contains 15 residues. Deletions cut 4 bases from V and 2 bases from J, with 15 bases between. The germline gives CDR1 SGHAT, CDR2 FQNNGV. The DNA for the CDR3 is TGTGCCAGCAGCTACGGTGGAGGGATGACCTACGAGCAGTACTTC. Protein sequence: CASSYGGGMTYEQYF.

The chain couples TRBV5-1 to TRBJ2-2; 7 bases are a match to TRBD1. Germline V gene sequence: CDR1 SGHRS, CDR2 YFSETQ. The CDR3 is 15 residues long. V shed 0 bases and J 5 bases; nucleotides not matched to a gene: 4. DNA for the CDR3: TGCGCCAGCAGCTTGGAAACAGGGGCAACCGGGGAGCTGTTTTTT. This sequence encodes CASSLETGATGELFF.

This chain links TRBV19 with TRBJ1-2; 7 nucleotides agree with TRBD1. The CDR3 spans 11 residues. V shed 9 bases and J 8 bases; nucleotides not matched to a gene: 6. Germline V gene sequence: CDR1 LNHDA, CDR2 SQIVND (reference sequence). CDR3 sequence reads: CASLTGMGYTF. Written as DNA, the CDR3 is TGTGCCAGCCTGACAGGGATGGGCTACACCTTC.

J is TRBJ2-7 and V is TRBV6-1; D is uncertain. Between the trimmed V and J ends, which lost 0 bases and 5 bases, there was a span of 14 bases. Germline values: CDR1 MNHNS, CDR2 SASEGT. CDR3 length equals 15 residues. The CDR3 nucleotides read TGTGCCAGCAGTGAAGCTTTTGGACGGAAAAACGAGCAGTACTTC. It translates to CASSEAFGRKNEQYF.

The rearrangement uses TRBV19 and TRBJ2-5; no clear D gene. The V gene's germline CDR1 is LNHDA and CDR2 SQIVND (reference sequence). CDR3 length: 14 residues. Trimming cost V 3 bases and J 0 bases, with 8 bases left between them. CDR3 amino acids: CASSITLYQETQYF. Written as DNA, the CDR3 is TGTGCCAGTAGTATCACGTTATACCAAGAGACCCAGTACTTC.

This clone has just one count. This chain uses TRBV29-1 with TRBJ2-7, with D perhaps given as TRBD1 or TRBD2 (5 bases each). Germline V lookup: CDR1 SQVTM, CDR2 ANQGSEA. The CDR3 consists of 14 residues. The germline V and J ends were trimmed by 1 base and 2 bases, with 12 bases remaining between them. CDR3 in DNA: TGCAGCGTTGAAGGGAGTCAGGGACCCTACGAGCAGTACTTC. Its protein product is CSVEGSQGPYEQYF.

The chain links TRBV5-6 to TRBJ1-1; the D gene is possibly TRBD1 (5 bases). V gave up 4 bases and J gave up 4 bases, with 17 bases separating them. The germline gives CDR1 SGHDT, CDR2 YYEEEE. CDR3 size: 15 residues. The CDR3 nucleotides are TGTGCCAGCAGCCCCCGTGTGGGGCAGGGCACTGAAGCTTTCTTT. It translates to CASSPRVGQGTEAFF.

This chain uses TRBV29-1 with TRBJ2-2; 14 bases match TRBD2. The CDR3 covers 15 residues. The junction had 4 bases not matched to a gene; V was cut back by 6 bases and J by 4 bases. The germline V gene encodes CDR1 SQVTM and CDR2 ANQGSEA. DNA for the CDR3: TGCAGCGTGATAGGGACTAGCGGGAGCACCGGGGAGCTGTTTTTT. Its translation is CSVIGTSGSTGELFF.

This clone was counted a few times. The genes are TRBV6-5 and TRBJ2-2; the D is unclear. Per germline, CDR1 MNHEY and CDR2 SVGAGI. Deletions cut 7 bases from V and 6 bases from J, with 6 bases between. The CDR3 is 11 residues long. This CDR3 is CASIGPGELFF. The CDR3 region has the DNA TGTGCCAGCATCGGTCCCGGGGAGCTGTTTTTT.

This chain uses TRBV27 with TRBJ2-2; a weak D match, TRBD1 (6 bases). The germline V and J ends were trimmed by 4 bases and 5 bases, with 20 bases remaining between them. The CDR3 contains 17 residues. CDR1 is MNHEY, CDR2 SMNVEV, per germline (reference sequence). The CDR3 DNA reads TGTGCCAGCAGTTCATCTAAGACAGGAGGATGGACCGGGGAGCTGTTTTTT. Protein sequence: CASSSSKTGGWTGELFF.

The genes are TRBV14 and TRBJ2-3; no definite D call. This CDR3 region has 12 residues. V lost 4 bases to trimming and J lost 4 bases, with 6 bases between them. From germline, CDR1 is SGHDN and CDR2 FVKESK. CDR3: CASSRVADTQYF. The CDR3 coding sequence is TGTGCCAGCAGCCGGGTAGCAGATACGCAGTATTTT.

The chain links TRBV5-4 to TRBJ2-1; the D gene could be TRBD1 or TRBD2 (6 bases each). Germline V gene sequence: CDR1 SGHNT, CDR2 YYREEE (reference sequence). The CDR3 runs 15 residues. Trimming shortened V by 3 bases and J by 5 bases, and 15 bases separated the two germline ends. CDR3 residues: CASSSPWGANNEQFF. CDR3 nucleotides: TGTGCCAGCAGCTCCCCCTGGGGGGCCAACAATGAGCAGTTCTTC.

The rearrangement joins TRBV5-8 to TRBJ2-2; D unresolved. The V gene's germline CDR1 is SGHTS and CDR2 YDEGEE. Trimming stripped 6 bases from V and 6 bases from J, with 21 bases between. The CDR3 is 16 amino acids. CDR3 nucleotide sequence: TGTGCCAGCACCTTATCCGGGTTGATCGTCGCCGGGGAGCTGTTTTTT. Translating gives CASTLSGLIVAGELFF. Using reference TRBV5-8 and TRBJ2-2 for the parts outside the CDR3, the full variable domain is EAGVTQSPTHLIKTRGQQATLRCSPISGHTSVYWYQQALGLGLQFLLWYDEGEERNRGNFPPRFSGRQFPNYSSELNVNALELEDSALYLCASTLSGLIVAGELFFGEGSRLTVL.

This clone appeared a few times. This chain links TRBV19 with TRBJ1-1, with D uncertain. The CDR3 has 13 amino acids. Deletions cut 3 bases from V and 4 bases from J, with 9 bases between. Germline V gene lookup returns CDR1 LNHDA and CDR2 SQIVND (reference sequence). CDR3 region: CASSIGPGTEAFF. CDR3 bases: TGTGCCAGTAGTATTGGCCCCGGCACTGAAGCTTTCTTT.

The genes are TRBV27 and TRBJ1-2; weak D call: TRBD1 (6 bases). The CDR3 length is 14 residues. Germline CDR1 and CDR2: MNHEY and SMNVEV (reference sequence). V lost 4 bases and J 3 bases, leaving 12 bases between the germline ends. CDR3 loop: CASSWSGADYGYTF. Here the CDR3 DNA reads TGTGCCAGCAGTTGGTCGGGGGCCGACTATGGCTACACCTTC.

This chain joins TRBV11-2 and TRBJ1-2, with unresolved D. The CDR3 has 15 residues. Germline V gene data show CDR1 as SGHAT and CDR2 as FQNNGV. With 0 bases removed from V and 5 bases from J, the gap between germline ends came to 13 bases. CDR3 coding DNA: TGTGCCAGCAGCTTAGATTACGGGAGGGTGTATGGCTACACCTTC. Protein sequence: CASSLDYGRVYGYTF.

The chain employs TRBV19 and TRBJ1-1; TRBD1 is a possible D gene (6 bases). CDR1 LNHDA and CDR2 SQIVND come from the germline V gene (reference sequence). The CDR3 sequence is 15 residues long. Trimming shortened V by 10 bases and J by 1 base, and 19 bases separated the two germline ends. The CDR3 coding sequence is TGTGCCACTGCCCCGGGGGCAGGAAGGAACACTGAAGCTTTCTTT. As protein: CATAPGAGRNTEAFF.

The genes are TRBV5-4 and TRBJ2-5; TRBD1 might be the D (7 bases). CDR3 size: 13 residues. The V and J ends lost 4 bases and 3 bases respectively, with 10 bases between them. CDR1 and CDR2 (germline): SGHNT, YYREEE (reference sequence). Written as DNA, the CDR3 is TGTGCCAGCAGCGGCGGGACAGAAGAGACCCAGTACTTC. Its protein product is CASSGGTEETQYF.

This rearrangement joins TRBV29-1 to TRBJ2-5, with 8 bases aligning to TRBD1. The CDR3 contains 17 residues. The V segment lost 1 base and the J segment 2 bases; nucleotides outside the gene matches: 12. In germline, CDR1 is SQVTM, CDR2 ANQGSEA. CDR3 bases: TGCAGCGTTGAAGTCCCCGACAGGGGCGGTCCGCAAGAGACCCAGTACTTC. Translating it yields CSVEVPDRGGPQETQYF.

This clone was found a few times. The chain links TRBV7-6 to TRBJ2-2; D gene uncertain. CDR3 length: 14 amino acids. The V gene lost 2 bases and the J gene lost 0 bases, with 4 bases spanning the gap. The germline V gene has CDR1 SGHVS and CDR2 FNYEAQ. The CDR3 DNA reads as TGTGCCAGCAGCTTACACACGAACACCGGGGAGCTGTTTTTT. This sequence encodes CASSLHTNTGELFF. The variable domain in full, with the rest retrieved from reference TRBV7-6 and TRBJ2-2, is GAGVSQSPRYKVTKRGQDVALRCDPISGHVSLYWYRQALGQGPEFLTYFNYEAQQDKSGLPNDRFSAERPEGSISTLTIQRTEQRDSAMYRCASSLHTNTGELFFGEGSRLTVL.

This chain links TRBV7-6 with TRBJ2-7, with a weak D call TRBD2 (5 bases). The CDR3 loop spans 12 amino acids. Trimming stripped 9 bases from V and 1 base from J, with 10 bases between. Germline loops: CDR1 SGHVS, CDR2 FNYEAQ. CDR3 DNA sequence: TGTGCCAGGGCCCTAGCATCCTACGAGCAGTACTTC. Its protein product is CARALASYEQYF.